This T cell receptor beta chain comes out of a study of blood T cell repertoires in COVID-19. Turning to the study itself: Acute and convalescent COVID-19 specimens originated in the United States, Italy and Spain. Sources were T cells, B-cell-depleted T cells, or PBMCs; the material itself was cDNA or gDNA.

As processed by the authors: By means of reference gene primer amplification, nucleated cell counts were estimated. Clones were sequenced by immunoSEQ multiplex PCR, and TCRdb holds only the in-frame ones, with some missing. For V, J and clone size, that table is used; D and trimming come from the DNA. Among some 150,000 clones listed, roughly 87% were seen once. This CDR3 region has 15 residues. V gave up 7 bases and J gave up 3 bases; unmatched junction bases: 8. Germline lookup yields CDR1 LNHDA and CDR2 SQIVND (reference sequence). The receptor was derived from a woman in her forties or fifties with acute or convalescent COVID-19. Sequenced input: peripheral blood. This chain connects TRBV19 to TRBJ2-3, with TRBD1 matching 9 bases. The CDR3: CASTIGTGRTDTQYF. The CDR3 DNA is TGTGCCAGTACCATAGGGACAGGGCGGACAGATACGCAGTATTTT.